This TCR beta chain was recorded in a study of T cells after yellow fever vaccination. Study-wide results and limits: Compared with primary, the secondary response was weaker and peaked at day 5, not 15. Most primary-vaccination clones reappeared after the booster (about 97% CD4, approximately 88% CD8).

This clonotype was observed many times. Its antigen remains unknown. The germline V gene has CDR1 MNHEY and CDR2 SMNVEV (reference sequence). The CDR3 totals 15 residues. V dropped 2 bases and J dropped 4; count of bases not matched to a gene: 2. By 5'RACE template switching, TCR cDNA was produced, with a universal primer site and UMIs added in the process. TCRdb ran MiXCR on the 5' RACE reads and lists one entry per CDR3 protein. The table has 200,000 to 250,000 distinct CDR3 sequences, 6.9% seen once. Here the sequenced sample was CD4+ T cells sorted from PBMCs, taken 15 days after the yellow fever booster vaccination. This TCR came from a man younger than 40 who received the YFV17D yellow fever vaccine. The chain uses TRBV27 and TRBJ2-1; 10 bases are shared with TRBD2. CDR3 bases: TGTGCCAGCAGTTTACCTAGCGGGAGTTACAATGAGCAGTTCTTC. Translation: CASSLPSGSYNEQFF.